The rows below give T cell receptor beta chains drawn from one sample of a study of shared clonotypes between healthy human individuals. Method: immunoSEQ multiplex PCR; TCRdb's copy keeps in-frame clones and lacks some. The sample yields 950,000 to 1,100,000 clones, around 75% seen once. Sequencing input: memory CD4+ T cells sorted from blood. Receptors originate from a man between 18 and 35 years old in good health. CDR3s include the opening cysteine and the closing phenylalanine or tryptophan. D genes are given only for firm matches. Size tells how often a clone was seen (once, few, many) or the class of an expanded clone, and some rows leave it out.

cdr3_aa cdr3_nt v_call clone_size d_call j_call
CASSQGRLSSYNEQFF TGCGCCAGCAGCCAAGGCCGGCTTTCCTCCTACAATGAGCAGTTCTTC TRBV4-1 - - TRBJ2-1
CASTKSRAGVTAGELFF TGTGCCAGCACGAAAAGTCGGGCGGGAGTAACCGCCGGGGAGCTGTTTTTT TRBV9 few TRBD2 TRBJ2-2
CASSLDTGDYGYTF TGCGCCAGCAGCTTGGATACGGGGGACTATGGCTACACCTTC TRBV5-1 once - TRBJ1-2
CASSLADSGVMETQYF TGTGCCAGCAGCTTGGCTGACTCAGGGGTAATGGAGACCCAGTACTTC TRBV5-4 - - TRBJ2-5
CASSFPQGTIYF TGTGCCAGCAGCTTCCCCCAGGGCACCATATATTTT TRBV5-6 - - TRBJ1-3
CASSPQGNEQFF TGTGCCAGCAGCCCCCAGGGAAATGAGCAGTTCTTC TRBV11-2 few - TRBJ2-1
CATQALRQETQYF TGTGCCACCCAGGCCCTTAGGCAAGAGACCCAGTACTTC TRBV10-3 - - TRBJ2-5
CASRAQSTGELFF TGTGCCAGCAGGGCGCAGAGCACCGGGGAGCTGTTTTTT TRBV7-2 - - TRBJ2-2
CASSVLGQDSTDTQYF TGTGCCAGCAGCGTTCTGGGACAGGATAGCACAGATACGCAGTATTTT TRBV5-6 - TRBD1 TRBJ2-3
CASSLAQRAYSYNEQFF TGTGCCAGCAGCTTAGCGCAACGCGCCTACTCCTACAATGAGCAGTTCTTC TRBV7-6 few - TRBJ2-1
CASSVVPHTRDQPQHF TGTGCCAGCAGCGTAGTGCCCCACACTCGAGATCAGCCCCAGCATTTT TRBV9 - - TRBJ1-5
CASSPGGWGDTEAFF TGTGCCAGCTCACCAGGGGGTTGGGGAGACACTGAAGCTTTCTTT TRBV18 - - TRBJ1-1
CASSLWGGRGRNEQFF TGTGCCAGCAGCTTATGGGGCGGGAGGGGTCGCAATGAGCAGTTCTTC TRBV7-2 - TRBD2 TRBJ2-1
CASSAPARTYEQYF TGTGCCAGCAGCGCCCCGGCGAGAACCTACGAGCAGTACTTC TRBV11-2 once - TRBJ2-7
CASSPRTGNQPQHF TGTGCCAGCAGCCCCCGGACAGGGAATCAGCCCCAGCATTTT TRBV7-2 - TRBD1 TRBJ1-5
CASRPGGQALGGANVLTF TGTGCCAGCAGACCGGGGGGGCAGGCCCTTGGAGGGGCCAACGTCCTGACTTTC TRBV2 - TRBD2 TRBJ2-6
CASSVTGMNTEAFF TGTGCCAGCAGCGTAACTGGGATGAACACTGAAGCTTTCTTT TRBV9 - - TRBJ1-1
CASSSDVPGQGPYEQYF TGTGCCAGCAGCTCCGATGTCCCGGGACAGGGCCCCTACGAGCAGTACTTC TRBV5-6 - TRBD1 TRBJ2-7
CASSDSLYGYTF TGTGCCAGCAGTGATTCGCTCTATGGCTACACCTTC TRBV6-1 - - TRBJ1-2
CASSLFGWGYTF TGTGCCAGCAGTTTATTCGGTTGGGGCTACACCTTC TRBV28 - - TRBJ1-2
CASSQSVGFYYGYTF TGTGCCAGCAGCCAATCAGTCGGCTTCTACTATGGCTACACCTTC TRBV14 - - TRBJ1-2
CASRHREHTEAFF TGTGCCAGCAGGCACCGGGAACACACTGAAGCTTTCTTT TRBV6-1 - - TRBJ1-1
CASSLAIDGYTF TGTGCCAGCAGTTTAGCCATCGATGGCTACACCTTC TRBV6-5 - - TRBJ1-2
CASSLVWAANTEAFF TGTGCCAGCAGCTTGGTTTGGGCAGCGAACACTGAAGCTTTCTTT TRBV5-6 - - TRBJ1-1
CASSPSVPNPQYF TGTGCCAGCAGCCCGTCGGTACCAAATCCCCAGTACTTC TRBV7-2 - - TRBJ2-5
CASSQRGFKAQETQYF TGTGCCAGCAGCCAAAGGGGATTTAAGGCGCAAGAGACCCAGTACTTC TRBV6-6 - - TRBJ2-5
CASSPGTGGERSSYEQYF TGTGCCAGCAGTCCCGGGACAGGGGGTGAAAGAAGCTCCTACGAGCAGTACTTC TRBV7-9 - TRBD1 TRBJ2-7
CASSLPGGGGTQYF TGTGCCAGCAGCTTGCCCGGGGGCGGCGGGACCCAGTACTTC TRBV7-2 - - TRBJ2-5
CASRTPGGTDTQYF TGTGCCAGCAGAACCCCTGGGGGCACAGATACGCAGTATTTT TRBV6-6 - - TRBJ2-3
CASSVQSGRLETQYF TGTGCCAGCAGCGTACAATCGGGGCGACTGGAGACCCAGTACTTC TRBV9 - - TRBJ2-5
CASSFLDTGTGNTIYF TGCGCCAGCAGCTTCCTTGACACCGGGACTGGAAACACCATATATTTT TRBV5-1 - - TRBJ1-3
CASSETDGILGYTF TGTGCCAGCAGTGAAACAGACGGGATCCTTGGCTACACCTTC TRBV6-1 - - TRBJ1-2
CASSLSGPREEAFF TGTGCCAGTAGTCTTAGCGGGCCCAGGGAAGAAGCTTTCTTT TRBV19 - - TRBJ1-1
CASSLGGTGGYGYTF TGTGCCAGCAGCTTAGGTGGGACAGGGGGATATGGCTACACCTTC TRBV7-2 - TRBD1 TRBJ1-2
CASSLDSLYEQYF TGTGCCAGCAGCTTGGATTCTCTCTACGAGCAGTACTTC TRBV5-4 - - TRBJ2-7
CSVFRQKLAYEQYF TGCAGCGTTTTTAGACAGAAGCTAGCATACGAGCAGTACTTC TRBV29-1 - - TRBJ2-7
CASSLGTVEYGYTF TGTGCCAGCAGTTTAGGGACGGTTGAGTATGGCTACACCTTC TRBV28 - - TRBJ1-2
CASSEAGGPGRGDTQYF TGTGCCAGCAGTGAAGCGGGAGGGCCGGGGAGAGGAGATACGCAGTATTTT TRBV25-1 - TRBD2 TRBJ2-3
CATSSSGRGTDTQYF TGTGCCACCAGCAGCAGTGGGCGGGGCACAGATACGCAGTATTTT TRBV15 - - TRBJ2-3
CASSPDRGLMRELFF TGCGCCAGCAGCCCTGACAGGGGGCTAATGAGGGAGCTGTTTTTT TRBV5-1 - TRBD1 TRBJ2-2
CASINHPRPGETQYF TGTGCCAGCATTAACCACCCAAGACCCGGGGAGACCCAGTACTTC TRBV6-4 - - TRBJ2-5